Detailed here is one T cell receptor beta chain. This clonotype has a handful of counts. Its recognized antigen is unknown. The record has no base qualities; no much larger clone is one base away. The data were obtained in a study of blood T cells in healthy people across ages (dated by TCRdb to 2014 to 2015). About the full investigation: In model experiments, template switching captured roughly one uniquely barcoded TCR beta cDNA molecule for every two T cells. Four age groups were formed from the donors: young (average about 17 years), middle-aged (around 37), aged (about 62) and long-lived (more than 75). For two donors (one aged 18 to 29 and one aged 80 or older), the study analyzed two additional independent replicas of 1 million unique cDNA reads from the same blood draw. Using deep sequencing normalized with unique cDNA molecular identifiers, the study measured how TCR beta repertoire diversity changes with age. To avoid experimental bias, donors of different ages were distributed randomly across sequencing lanes.

Donors were approximately 42 systemically healthy Caucasian individuals from Russia aged 6 to 90 years. Each donor gave about 11 milliliters of peripheral blood, drawn into EDTA-treated Vacutainer tubes. PBMCs were isolated by Ficoll-Paque density-gradient centrifugation, with at least 6 million obtained per sample. Total RNA was extracted from PBMCs with Trizol reagent, with at least 6 micrograms obtained per sample. For every donor, an aliquot of PBMCs went through flow cytometry to measure the percentages of naive CD45RAhigh/CD27high T cells. The library was prepared using 5' RACE. Sequencer: Illumina HiSeq 2500. A second 7 to 11 cycle PCR used a sample-barcoded 5' primer and a J-beta primer mix. A unique molecular identifier was introduced onto each TCR beta cDNA molecule by a template-switch 5' adaptor carrying 12 random nucleotides. At least 2.5 million CDR3-containing paired-end reads were obtained from each sample. First-strand cDNA was synthesized from all RNA with the Mint cDNA synthesis kit, primed by a TRBC-specific oligonucleotide. After uracil-DNA glycosylase treatment, a first 18-cycle PCR used universal primers M1SS and BC2_uni_R on all cDNA. The source study handled its data this way. For normalization, 1 million high-quality reads were randomly selected from each sample, with every read carrying a distinct molecular identifier. Reads sharing molecular identifiers were discarded rather than binned into consensus sequences. MiTCR, set to a Q25 quality threshold and the strictest error-elimination algorithm, was used for CDR3 identification, clonotype clustering and error correction. A nonparametric unseen species model using Euler transformation provided a lower-bound estimate of total TCR beta diversity. The public reads were reanalyzed by TCRdb: fastp trimming at Q25, MiXCR alignment, in-frame beta chains only. Each CDR3 protein gets just one entry, which takes the most common genes and DNA from the rows behind it. TCRdb, not the original authors, processed these V and J calls. For this sample the table gives about 1.1 million distinct CDR3 sequences, of which approximately 38% were detected only once. Of the sample, 13% is held by the ten largest clones.

Relative to germline, V is 6 bases shorter and J is 3 bases shorter, with 9 bases between their ends. Taken from cysteine to phenylalanine, the CDR3 has 13 residues. Only CDR3 DNA remains: 39 bases, in frame from the first base. The germline V gene gives CDR1 as SQVTM and CDR2 as ANQGSEA. General conclusions and limits of the study: Estimates of total diversity based on one million sequenced T cells were regarded as lower bounds and as underestimates. Because the CMV infection status of the donors was unknown, age-related changes in expanded clonotypes may potentially have been confounded. A strong correlation was found between observed TCR beta diversity and the percentage of naive T cells measured by flow cytometry. Compared with the aged group, the long-lived group had more naive CD4+ T cells, fewer expanded clones and increased TCR diversity, suggesting age selection. Bulk unsorted PBMC profiling prevented conclusive comparison of naive and antigen-experienced compartments. Observed TCR beta diversity per million T cells fell roughly linearly with age, and a significant reduction was already apparent by age roughly 40.

The sequence was obtained from a man aged 18 to 29 in good health. The chain uses TRBV29-1 and TRBJ2-6, with a weak D call of TRBD1 (6 bases match). The specimen was blood. The CDR3 loop reads CSVAGVGANVLTF. The DNA is as follows: TGCAGCGTGGCAGGGGTTGGGGCCAACGTCCTGACTTTC. Joined to the reference TRBV29-1 and TRBJ2-6 proteins, this CDR3 gives the full variable domain: SAVISQKPSRDICQRGTSLTIQCQVDSQVTMMFWYRQQPGQSLTLIATANQGSEATYESGFVIDKFPISRPNLTFSTLTVSNMSPEDSSIYLCSVAGVGANVLTFGAGSRLTVL.